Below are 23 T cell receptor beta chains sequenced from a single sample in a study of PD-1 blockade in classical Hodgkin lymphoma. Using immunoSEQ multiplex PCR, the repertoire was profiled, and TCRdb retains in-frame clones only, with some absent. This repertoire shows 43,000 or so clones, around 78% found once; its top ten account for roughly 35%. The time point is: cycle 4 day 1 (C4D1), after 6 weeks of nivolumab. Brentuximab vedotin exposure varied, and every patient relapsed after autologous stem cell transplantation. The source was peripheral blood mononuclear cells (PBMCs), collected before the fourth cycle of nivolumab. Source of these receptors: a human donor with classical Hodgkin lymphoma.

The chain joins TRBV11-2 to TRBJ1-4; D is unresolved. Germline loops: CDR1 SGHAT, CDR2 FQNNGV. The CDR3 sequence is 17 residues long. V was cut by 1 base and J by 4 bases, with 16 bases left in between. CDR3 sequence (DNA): TGTGCCAGCAGCTTAGTGTTGGTGACGGCGGTTAATGAAAAACTGTTTTTT. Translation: CASSLVLVTAVNEKLFF.

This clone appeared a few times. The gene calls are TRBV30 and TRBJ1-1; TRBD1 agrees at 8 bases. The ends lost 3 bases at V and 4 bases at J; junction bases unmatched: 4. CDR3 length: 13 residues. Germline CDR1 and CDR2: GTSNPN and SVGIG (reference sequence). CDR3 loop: CAWSTTGGTEAFF. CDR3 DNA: TGTGCCTGGAGCACCACAGGGGGCACTGAAGCTTTCTTT.

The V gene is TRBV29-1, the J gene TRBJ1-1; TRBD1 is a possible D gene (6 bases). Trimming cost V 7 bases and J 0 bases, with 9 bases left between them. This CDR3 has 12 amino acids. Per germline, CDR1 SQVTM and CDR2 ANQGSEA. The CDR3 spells CSGTVLNTEAFF. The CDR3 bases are TGCAGCGGGACAGTGCTGAACACTGAAGCTTTCTTT.

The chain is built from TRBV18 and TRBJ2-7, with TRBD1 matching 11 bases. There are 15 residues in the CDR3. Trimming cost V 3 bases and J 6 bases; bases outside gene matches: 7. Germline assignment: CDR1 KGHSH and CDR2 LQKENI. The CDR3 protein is CASSPSGTGGREQYF. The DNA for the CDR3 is TGTGCCAGCTCACCTTCCGGGACAGGGGGTCGCGAGCAGTACTTC.

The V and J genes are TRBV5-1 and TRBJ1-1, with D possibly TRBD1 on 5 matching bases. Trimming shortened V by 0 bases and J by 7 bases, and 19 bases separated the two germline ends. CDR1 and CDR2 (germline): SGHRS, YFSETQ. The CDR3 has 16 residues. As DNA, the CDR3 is TGCGCCAGCAGCTTGGAAATTTCTGTGGATGGGGGTGAAGCTTTCTTT. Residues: CASSLEISVDGGEAFF.

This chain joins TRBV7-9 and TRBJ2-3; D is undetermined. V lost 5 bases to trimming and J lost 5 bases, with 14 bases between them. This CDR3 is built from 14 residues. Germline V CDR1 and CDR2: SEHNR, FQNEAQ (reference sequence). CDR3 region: CASSRLGSRDTQYF. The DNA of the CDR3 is TGTGCCAGCAGCCGGTTGGGTTCGCGAGATACGCAGTATTTT.

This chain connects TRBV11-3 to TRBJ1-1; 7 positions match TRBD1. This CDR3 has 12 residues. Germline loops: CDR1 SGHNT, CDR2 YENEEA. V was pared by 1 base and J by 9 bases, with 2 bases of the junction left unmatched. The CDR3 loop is CASSLGDRKAFF. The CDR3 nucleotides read TGTGCCAGCAGCTTAGGGGACAGAAAAGCTTTCTTT.

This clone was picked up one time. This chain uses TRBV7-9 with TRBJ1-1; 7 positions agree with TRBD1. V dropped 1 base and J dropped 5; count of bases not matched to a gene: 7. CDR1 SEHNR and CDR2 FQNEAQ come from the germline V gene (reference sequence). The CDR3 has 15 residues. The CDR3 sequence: CASSLERGPGTEAFF. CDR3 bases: TGTGCCAGCAGCTTAGAGAGGGGGCCGGGGACTGAAGCTTTCTTT.

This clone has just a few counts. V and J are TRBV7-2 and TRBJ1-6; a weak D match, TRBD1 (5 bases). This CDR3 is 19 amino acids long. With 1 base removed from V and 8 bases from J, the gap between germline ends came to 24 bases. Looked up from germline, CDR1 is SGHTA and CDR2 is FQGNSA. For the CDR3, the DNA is TGTGCCAGCAGCTTAGAATATTCCAGGGCGCGTTATATTCATTCACCCCTCCACTTT. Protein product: CASSLEYSRARYIHSPLHF.

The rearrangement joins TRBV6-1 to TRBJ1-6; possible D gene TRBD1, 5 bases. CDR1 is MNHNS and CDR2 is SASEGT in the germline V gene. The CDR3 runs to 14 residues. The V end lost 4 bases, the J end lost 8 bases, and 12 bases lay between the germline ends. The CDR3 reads CASSGRELYSPLHF. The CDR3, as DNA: TGTGCCAGCAGTGGCAGGGAACTTTATTCACCCCTCCACTTT.

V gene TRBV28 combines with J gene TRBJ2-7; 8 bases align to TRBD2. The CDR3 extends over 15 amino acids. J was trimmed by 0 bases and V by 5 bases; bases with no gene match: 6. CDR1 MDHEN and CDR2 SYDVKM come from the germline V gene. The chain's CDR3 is CASSPGGSGSYEQYF. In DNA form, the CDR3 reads TGTGCCAGCAGTCCGGGGGGGAGTGGCTCCTACGAGCAGTACTTC.

The CDR3: CASSQERYAFHEQYF. The DNA for the CDR3 is TGTGCCAGCAGCCAAGAGAGATACGCGTTCCACGAGCAGTACTTC. The chain combines TRBV4-2 with TRBJ2-7; D is unresolved. Germline lookup yields CDR1 LGHNA and CDR2 YNFKEQ. This CDR3 is built from 15 residues. The V and J ends lost 0 bases and 5 bases respectively, with 14 bases between them.

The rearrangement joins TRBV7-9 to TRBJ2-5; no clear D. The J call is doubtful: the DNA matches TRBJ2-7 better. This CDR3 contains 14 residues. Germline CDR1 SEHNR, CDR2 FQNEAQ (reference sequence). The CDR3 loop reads CASSLSPGSYEQYF. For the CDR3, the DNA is TGTGCCAGCAGCTTATCCCCAGGCTCCTACGAGCAGTACTTC.

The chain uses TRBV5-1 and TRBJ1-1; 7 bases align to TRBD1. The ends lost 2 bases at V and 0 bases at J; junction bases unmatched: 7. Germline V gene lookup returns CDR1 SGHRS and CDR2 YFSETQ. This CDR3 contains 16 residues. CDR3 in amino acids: CASSFRGDGVNTEAFF. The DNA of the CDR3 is TGCGCCAGCAGCTTCAGGGGGGATGGGGTGAACACTGAAGCTTTCTTT.

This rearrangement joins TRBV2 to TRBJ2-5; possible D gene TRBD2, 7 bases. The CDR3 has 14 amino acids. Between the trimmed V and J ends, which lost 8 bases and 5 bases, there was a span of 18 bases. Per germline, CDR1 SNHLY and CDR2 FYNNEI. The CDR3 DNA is TGTGCCAGCGTTCGTGCGGGGGCGGGGGAGACCCAGTACTTC. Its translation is CASVRAGAGETQYF.

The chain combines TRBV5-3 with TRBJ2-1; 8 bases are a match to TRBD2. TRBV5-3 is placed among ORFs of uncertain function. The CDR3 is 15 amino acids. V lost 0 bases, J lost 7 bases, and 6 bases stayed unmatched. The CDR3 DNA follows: TGTGCCAGAAGCTTGGATCGGGGGGGCCGGAATGAGCAGTTCTTC. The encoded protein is CARSLDRGGRNEQFF.

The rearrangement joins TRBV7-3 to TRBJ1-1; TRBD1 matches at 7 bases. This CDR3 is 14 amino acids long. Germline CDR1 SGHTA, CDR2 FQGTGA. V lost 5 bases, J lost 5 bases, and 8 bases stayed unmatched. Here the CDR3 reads CASSPRTGGTEAFF. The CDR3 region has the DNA TGTGCCAGCAGCCCCCGGACAGGAGGAACTGAAGCTTTCTTT.

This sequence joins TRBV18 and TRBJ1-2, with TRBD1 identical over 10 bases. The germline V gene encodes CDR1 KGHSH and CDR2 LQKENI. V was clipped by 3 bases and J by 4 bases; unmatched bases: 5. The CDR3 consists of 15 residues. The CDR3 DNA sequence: TGTGCCAGCTCACCTTCCCGGGACAGGGGCTATGGCTACACCTTC. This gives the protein CASSPSRDRGYGYTF.

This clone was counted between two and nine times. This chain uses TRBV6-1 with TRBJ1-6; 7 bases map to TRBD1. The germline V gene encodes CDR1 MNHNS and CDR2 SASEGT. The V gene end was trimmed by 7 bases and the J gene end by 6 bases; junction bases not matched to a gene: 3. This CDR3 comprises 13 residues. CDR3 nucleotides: TGTGCCAGCATGGACAGGCTTAATTCACCCCTCCACTTT. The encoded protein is CASMDRLNSPLHF.

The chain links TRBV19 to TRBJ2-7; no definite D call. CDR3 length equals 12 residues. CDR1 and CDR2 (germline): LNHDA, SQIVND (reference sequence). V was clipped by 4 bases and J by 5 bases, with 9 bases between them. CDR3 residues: CASSTDGDEQYF. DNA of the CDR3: TGTGCCAGTAGTACCGACGGCGACGAGCAGTACTTC.

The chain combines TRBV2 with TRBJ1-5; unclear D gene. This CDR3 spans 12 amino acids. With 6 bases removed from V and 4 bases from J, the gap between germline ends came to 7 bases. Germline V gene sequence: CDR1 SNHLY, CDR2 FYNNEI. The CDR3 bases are TGTGCCAGCAGGGGCAGGAATCAGCCCCAGCATTTT. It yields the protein CASRGRNQPQHF.

The CDR3 DNA reads as TGTGCCAGCAGCTCTACGGGAGATTCTAGCACAGATACGCAGTATTTT. It encodes CASSSTGDSSTDTQYF. The chain recombines TRBV7-8 with TRBJ2-3, with D perhaps TRBD2 (6 bases). The CDR3 contains 16 residues. The germline CDR1 and CDR2 sequences are SGHVS and FQNEAQ. V lost 4 bases to trimming and J lost 0 bases, with 14 bases between them.

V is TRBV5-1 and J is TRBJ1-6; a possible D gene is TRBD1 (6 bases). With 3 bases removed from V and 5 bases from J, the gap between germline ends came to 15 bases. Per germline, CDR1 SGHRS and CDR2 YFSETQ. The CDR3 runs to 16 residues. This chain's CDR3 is CASSSWIQGNNSPLHF. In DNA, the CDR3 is TGCGCCAGCAGCTCCTGGATACAGGGAAATAATTCACCCCTCCACTTT.